This T cell receptor beta chain was documented in a study of cytomegalovirus exposure and HLA in healthy donors (dated by TCRdb to the late 2010s). Broadly, across the study: An earlier analysis of more than 550 of the donors reported 250 to 350 Gb of sequence data and about 120 million unique TCR beta sequences obtained from around 180 million T cells. An early release covering 550 to 700 HLA-typed donors comprised about 300 gigabases of sequencing data and around 86 million unique TCR sequences. The genetic ancestry cluster associated with self-reported Caucasian donors included over 80% of the 398 genotyped donors. The study aimed to test whether cataloging public T cell receptors could reveal signatures of past pathogen exposure. The study profiled the T cell repertoires of hundreds of subjects by immunosequencing and related them to cytomegalovirus serostatus. Along with the roughly 670-subject first cohort, a separate validation cohort of some 130 different subjects was used. The study combined high-throughput TCR immunosequencing, statistical association of individual TCRs with disease status, and machine learning to predict cytomegalovirus infection status. To study patterns of TCR occurrence, a later analysis re-analyzed previously published TCR beta repertoires from around 660 donors and added high-resolution HLA genotyping. The later analysis used no new phenotypic data to find candidate immune exposures, relying instead on TCR beta sequences and their occurrence across donors. To decide whether each TCR beta V gene segment behaved as functional or pseudogenic, an earlier analysis of 587 of the donors relied on high-throughput TCR beta sequencing. Alongside the repertoire data, information on donor age, sex, ethnicity and CMV serostatus was compiled. In a later genetic analysis, genome-wide SNP genotypes for 398 of the 666 donors were used, and that subset was treated as a discovery cohort. Every discovery cohort repertoire had been produced on one sequencing platform. Both class I and class II loci were covered by HLA typing, at four-digit resolution. Typing coverage differed by locus: A, B, C, DRB1 and DQB1 were typed in about 620-630 donors, DQA1 in 522, DPA1 in approximately 610, and DPB1 in just under 490. A few DR-DQ haplotypes were handled as single units for association and clustering because linkage in the cohort was strong. Among a few hundred genotyped donors of the cohort, an average of around 240,000 unique TCR beta nucleotide sequences were sequenced per donor, around 20% of them non-productive. Overall study outcomes, separate from this receptor: Several of the top co-occurrence clusters appeared to be linked to parvovirus B19, influenza, CMV and Epstein-Barr virus, according to a later analysis. In a later genetic analysis, fewer N-insertions in productive TCRs were reported among donors in an Asian-associated ancestry cluster than the roughly 700-donor mean. The sequencing pipeline was judged likely to have produced a cluster of highly shared sequence variants as a technical artifact. At a false discovery rate of 0.05, a later analysis linked 16,000 or so TCR beta sequences to specific HLA alleles. Assigning TCR associations to individual alleles was difficult when HLA alleles, especially DR and DQ, strongly co-occurred. Linkage disequilibrium might explain the correlated functional status among segregating V segments, but an unknown experimental factor could not be ruled out. HLA typing was unavailable for some donors at each locus, so association tests used only the typed subset. Some IMGT-functional V segments, including TRBV6-2 and TRBV6-3, could not be distinguished by the 87-base-pair reads and were therefore excluded. Sequencing depth was assumed to be roughly uniform across donors in the presence/absence analyses, though that assumption may not hold. A few of the identified cytomegalovirus-associated TCR beta chains were confirmed in vitro to be specific for cytomegalovirus antigens. In an earlier analysis of some 550 of the donors, most TCR beta V segments were observed in productive rearrangements about 87% or about 30% of the time, broadly matching IMGT annotations. The only immune exposure information available for the cohort was CMV serostatus. In this cohort, only TCR beta chains were sequenced, and detectable features were limited by the absence of alpha or paired-chain data. In a later genetic analysis, a missense DCLRE1C variant was associated with V-gene and J-gene trimming of TCR beta chains, and the association was replicated in an independent cohort. About 17 rarely observed V segments, including chromosome 9 orphons, were excluded from the earlier analysis of approximately 500 of the donors because counts were too low. While some public TCRs were present in many individuals, most TCR sequences turned up only very rarely across donors. A total of fewer than 200 TCR beta chains were listed by the study as associated with cytomegalovirus. A further reported finding was that TCR beta sequences accurately predicted the HLA-A and HLA-B alleles for most subjects in the first cohort. The classifier was reported to diagnose cytomegalovirus status with high specificity and sensitivity in both the original cohort and the validation cohort. In a later analysis, HLA-associated TCR beta chains showed more clonal expansion and lower generation probabilities than non-associated chains that were equally common. According to a later analysis, TCR association rates differed among HLA loci, with DRB1 alleles showing the most associated TCRs and HLA-C alleles showing the fewest. The authors suggested that the approach could potentially be extended to other disease states and immunological phenotypes. Most CMV-associated TCR beta chains appeared to be HLA-restricted in a later analysis, and the HLA associations seemed to be driven largely by CMV exposure.

The cohort comprised 550 to 700 healthy bone marrow donors. At the time of sampling, all cohort members were nominally healthy, though unrecorded immune exposures were likely present. The donor was CMV seronegative and belonged to the group of 352 seronegative cohort members. Each donor provided a peripheral blood sample, and peripheral blood mononuclear cells were used for TCR beta sequencing. The Qiagen DNeasy Blood Extraction Kit was used to extract genomic DNA from the blood cell samples. After removal of 6 bases from V and 3 bases from J, the junction retains 6 bases not matched to a gene. The germline V gene gives CDR1 as LGHNA and CDR2 as YNFKEQ. The CDR3 covers 15 residues, taking in both the cysteine and the phenylalanine. The kept DNA is CDR3 alone, 45 bases in frame from the first base. Library preparation employed the immunoSEQ multiplex PCR assay. The multiplex PCR relied on a mix of 60 forward primers for TCR Vbeta segments and 13 reverse primers for TCR Jbeta segments. The CDR3 region of rearranged TCR beta genes was amplified from genomic DNA by a multiplex PCR assay. The Illumina HiSeq System was used to sequence the amplified TCR beta libraries as 87-base-pair reads. Processing in the source paper ran as follows. In a later analysis, tens of millions of unique TCR beta chains were counted across the roughly 700 repertoires, and roughly 11 million of these chains were shared by at least two donors. Raw reads were error-corrected and collapsed into unique sequences with a nearest-neighbor algorithm that merged closely related sequences to remove PCR and sequencing errors. CDR3 sequences were aligned to IMGT reference sequences to assign V, D and J gene segments. Each retained sequence needed at least a six-nucleotide match to both a V gene segment and a J gene segment. A rearrangement was called productive if the CDR3 had no stop codons and remained in frame with V and J, and every other rearrangement was called non-productive. Following IMGT convention, CDR3 was defined as the stretch from the second conserved V-encoded cysteine to the conserved J-encoded phenylalanine. The earlier analysis of about 590 of the donors excluded sequences that lacked an unambiguous match to a single V gene segment. An earlier analysis of approximately 590 of the donors classified V segments as functional when productive rearrangements were above 56.7% and as segregating when the standard deviation between donors was above 5%. A statistical classification framework was built for diagnosing cytomegalovirus status from the catalog of TCR beta chain sequences. A later analysis assigned V and J genes by comparing TCR nucleotide sequences with IMGT/GENE-DB human TR gene sequences. Using the TCRdist pipeline, a later analysis assigned CDR3 sequences along with most-parsimonious VDJ recombination scenarios. In a later analysis, each TCR beta chain was defined by its CDR3 amino acid sequence together with its V-gene family, and reads without a unique V-gene family were excluded. As a way to deal with suspected cross-contamination and a sequencing artifact, a later analysis dropped hundreds of nucleotide sequences that were highly shared and had low generation probability. In a later analysis, a clonal expansion index was calculated for each public chain from normalized within-repertoire ranks of inferred template counts. Generation probabilities in a later analysis came from a VDJ recombination model fitted to out-of-frame rearrangements, and those results were checked against IGoR. A later analysis scored TCR-TCR, TCR-HLA and TCR-CMV co-occurrence with hypergeometric tests, applying a repertoire-size bias correction to TCR pairs. To estimate false discovery rates, a later analysis permuted the HLA or CMV assignments 20 times. A later analysis grouped co-occurring TCRs with DBSCAN, adding TCRdist sequence similarity when clustering within HLA-allele-positive subsets. Repertoires with fewer than 30,000 or more than 120,000 public chains were left out of co-occurrence clustering, as were a handful of repertoires with anomalous nucleotide sharing. The source is immuneACCESS, and TCRdb retained only in-frame sequences with V and J called. Part of the clones is not carried over; for the studies checked, unresolved V genes explain less than half of this, and the remainder is unexplained. The V and J calls and clone size are taken from that table; D and trimming were inferred from the DNA. This sample comprises 150,000 to 200,000 clones, approximately 80% of them detected only once. Approximately 1.8% of the sample is held by the ten biggest clonotypes.

On this clone: Its antigen specificity is not known. No base quality information exists; no much larger clone differs at one position.

The TCR sequence derives from a woman in her 30s in good health and CMV-seronegative. The chain is assembled from TRBV4-2 and TRBJ2-3; 10 central nucleotides agree with TRBD2. Sequenced material: PBMCs. The base sequence is TGTGCCAGCAGTGCCCTAGCGGGGGAAACAGATACGCAGTATTTT. The encoded protein is CASSALAGETDTQYF.